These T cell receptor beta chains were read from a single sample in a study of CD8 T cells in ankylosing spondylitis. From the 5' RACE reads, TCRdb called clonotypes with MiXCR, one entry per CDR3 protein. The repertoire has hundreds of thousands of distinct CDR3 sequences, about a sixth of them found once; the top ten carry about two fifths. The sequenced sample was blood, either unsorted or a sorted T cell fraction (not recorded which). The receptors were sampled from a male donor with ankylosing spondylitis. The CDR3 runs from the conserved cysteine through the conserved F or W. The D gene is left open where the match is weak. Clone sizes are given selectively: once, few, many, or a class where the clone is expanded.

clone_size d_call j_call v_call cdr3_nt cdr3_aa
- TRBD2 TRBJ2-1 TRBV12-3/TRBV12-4 TGTGCCAGCAGCCAGACTAGCGGGGTTAGTGATGAGCAGTTCTTC CASSQTSGVSDEQFF
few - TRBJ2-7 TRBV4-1 TGCGCCAGCAGCCAAGGCCCCGGGAGATACGAGCAGTACTTC CASSQGPGRYEQYF
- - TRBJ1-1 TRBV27 TGTGCCAGCAGTTGGGACCGGTTCACTGAAGCTTTCTTT CASSWDRFTEAFF
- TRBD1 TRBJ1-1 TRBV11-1 TGTGCCAGCAGCGCGGCGACAGGGGTAACTGAAGCTTTCTTT CASSAATGVTEAFF
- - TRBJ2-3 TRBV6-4 TGTGCCAGCAGTGACAGGGCGGACAGCCCGACAGATACGCAGTATTTT CASSDRADSPTDTQYF
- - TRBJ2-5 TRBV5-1 TGCGCCAGCAGCGAGGGGGGAAATGAAGAGACCCAGTACTTC CASSEGGNEETQYF
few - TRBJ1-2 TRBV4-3 TGCGCCAGCAGCCAAGAATTTGGCAGCACCAACTATGGCTACACCTTC CASSQEFGSTNYGYTF
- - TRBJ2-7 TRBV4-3 TGCGCCAGCAGCCAAGAAGAGGGCAACTACGAGCAGTACTTC CASSQEEGNYEQYF
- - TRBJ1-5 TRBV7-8 TGTGCCAGCAGCGCGTACAGTAGCAATCAGCCCCAGCATTTT CASSAYSSNQPQHF
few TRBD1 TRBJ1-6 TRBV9 TGTGCCAGCAGCGCGACAGGGGGAGGTTCACCCCTCCACTTT CASSATGGGSPLHF
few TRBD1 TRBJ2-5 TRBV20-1 TGCAGTGCAACAACAGGGGTGGAAGAGACCCAGTACTTC CSATTGVEETQYF
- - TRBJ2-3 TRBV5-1 TGCGCCAGCAGCCAAACCGCCCCGGTTGCTAGAGCAGATACGCAGTATTTT CASSQTAPVARADTQYF
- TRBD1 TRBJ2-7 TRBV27 TGTGCCAGCAGTCCCACCGGGACAGGGATCTACGAGCAGTACTTC CASSPTGTGIYEQYF
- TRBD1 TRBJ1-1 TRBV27 TGTGCCAGCAGAGTGGGACAGTTGAACACTGAAGCTTTCTTT CASRVGQLNTEAFF
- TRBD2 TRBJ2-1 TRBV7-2 TGTGCCAGCAGCTCGCTTAGCGGGTACTCCTACAATGAGCAGTTCTTC CASSSLSGYSYNEQFF
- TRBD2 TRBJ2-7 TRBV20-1 TGCAGTGCTAGTGGGACTAGCGGGAATTACGAGCAGTACTTC CSASGTSGNYEQYF
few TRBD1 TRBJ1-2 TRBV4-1 TGCGCCAGCCAGACAGGGCCCGGTGACTATGGCTACACCTTC CASQTGPGDYGYTF
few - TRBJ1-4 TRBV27 TGTGCCAGCAGTCCATCCTTGGGTGGAAAACTGTTTTTT CASSPSLGGKLFF
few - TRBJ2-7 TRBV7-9 TGTGCCAGCAGCTTAGAAGAGACAGCTTCTTACGAGCAGTACTTC CASSLEETASYEQYF
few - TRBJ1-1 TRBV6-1 TGTGCCAGCAGCCCCCCGGGGCACACTGAAGCTTTCTTT CASSPPGHTEAFF
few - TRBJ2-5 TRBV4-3 TGCGCCAGCAGCCAATTAGAAGGGGAGACCCAGTACTTC CASSQLEGETQYF
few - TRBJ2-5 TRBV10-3 TGTGCCATCAGTGAGTCCCAGGGAACATTAGAGACCCAGTACTTC CAISESQGTLETQYF
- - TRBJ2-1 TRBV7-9 TGTGCCAGCAGCCACCCAGCGCTAGGCTACAATGAGCAGTTCTTC CASSHPALGYNEQFF
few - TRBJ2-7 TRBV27 TGTGCCAGCAGTTTTTCCCCAGCAGGGTCCTACGAGCAGTACTTC CASSFSPAGSYEQYF